The clone carrying this T cell receptor beta chain was counted ten times or more. The target antigen is unknown. V was shortened by 2 bases and J by 4 bases, with 7 bases between the two germline ends. The germline gives CDR1 MNHEY, CDR2 SMNVEV (reference sequence). This CDR3 comprises 13 residues. Researchers reported that TCR beta cDNA libraries carried unique molecular identifiers. Using its own MiXCR run on the PCR reads, TCRdb lists one record per CDR3 protein. Among about 260,000 distinct CDR3 sequences, 30% to 45% were seen once, and the ten largest hold under 5.5%. These data come from a study of post-analysis software for immune sequencing data. The study's findings and limits: Among five TRBV segments more frequent in patients than controls were TRBV5-6, TRBV5-1 and TRBV20-1.

V is TRBV27 and J is TRBJ2-3; D gene ambiguous. The sequenced material came from blood. The clonotype was recovered from a girl between 10 and 17 years old with multiple sclerosis. CDR3 residues: CASSLGVADTQYF. CDR3 DNA sequence: TGTGCCAGCAGTTTAGGGGTAGCAGATACGCAGTATTTT.